This T cell receptor (beta chain) derives from a study of T cell responses to AZD1222 COVID-19 vaccine. Findings and caveats of the study: Nearly half of spike-specific TCRs reportedly target variant regions that are unmutated in the B.1.351 and B.1.1.7 variants.

Germline V CDR1 and CDR2: SGHDT, YYEEEE. With V trimmed by 4 bases and J by 0 bases, 5 bases remained unmatched. This CDR3 has 16 amino acids. Profiled with immunoSEQ multiplex PCR; TCRdb holds only in-frame clones, not every one. This table holds 54,000 or so clones, approximately 88% found once. To note about this clone: As yet, its antigen is unknown.

The origin of this receptor is an adult in good health. Specimen: peripheral blood, collected on day 0 of AZD1222 vaccination. This chain links TRBV5-6 with TRBJ2-7; 12 nucleotides agree with TRBD2. The CDR3 DNA reads TGTGCCAGCAGCGGGACTAGCGGGTGGCTCTCCTACGAGCAGTACTTC. This translates into CASSGTSGWLSYEQYF. The full variable domain, rest sourced from reference TRBV5-6 and TRBJ2-7, is DAGVTQSPTHLIKTRGQQVTLRCSPKSGHDTVSWYQQALGQGPQFIFQYYEEEERQRGNFPDRFSGHQFPNYSSELNVNALLLGDSALYLCASSGTSGWLSYEQYFGPGTRLTVT.